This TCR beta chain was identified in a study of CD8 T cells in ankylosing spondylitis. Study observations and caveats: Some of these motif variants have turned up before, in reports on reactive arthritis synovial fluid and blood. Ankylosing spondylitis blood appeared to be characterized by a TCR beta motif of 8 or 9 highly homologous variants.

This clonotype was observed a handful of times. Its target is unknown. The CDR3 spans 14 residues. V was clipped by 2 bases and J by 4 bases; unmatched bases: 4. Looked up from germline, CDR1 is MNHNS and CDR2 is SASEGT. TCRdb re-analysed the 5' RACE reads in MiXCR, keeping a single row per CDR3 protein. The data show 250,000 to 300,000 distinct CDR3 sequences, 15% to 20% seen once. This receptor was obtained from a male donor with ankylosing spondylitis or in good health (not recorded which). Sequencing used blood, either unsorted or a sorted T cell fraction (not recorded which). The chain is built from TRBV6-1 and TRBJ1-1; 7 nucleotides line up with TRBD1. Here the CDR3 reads CASSEPGTVTEAFF. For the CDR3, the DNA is TGTGCCAGCAGTGAACCTGGGACAGTCACTGAAGCTTTCTTT.